This paragraph covers one T cell receptor (beta chain) sequence. Antigen specificity is unknown. This table comes from immunoSEQ multiplex PCR, and its TCRdb copy is limited to in-frame clones, with some not included. The sample holds around 2.5 million clones, 93% seen once. Every donor was a Caucasian adult from Nashville, Tennessee. Partitioning of CD4+ cells yielded a CD45RA+ naive subset and a CD45RA-negative memory subset. The data originate from a study of shared clonotypes between healthy human individuals. Looking at the study overall: Three plates were used per donor for CD4 naive, three for CD4 memory, two for CD8 naive and one for CD8 memory. The study, taken as a whole, reports: Researchers found naive subsets generally carried larger estimated richness than memory subsets.

Sequencing used naive CD4+ T cells from PBMCs. Subset here: CD45RA+ positively selected. The clonotype comes from a man in his late teens or twenties in good health. Some clones in this sample may be carry-over from other donors' samples.

Here the CDR3 reads CAWSIQPFKDTQYF. CDR3 DNA sequence: TGTGCCTGGAGTATCCAGCCCTTCAAGGATACGCAGTATTTT. This rearrangement joins TRBV30 to TRBJ2-3, with D uncertain. Germline V CDR1 and CDR2: GTSNPN, SVGIG (reference sequence). The CDR3 has 14 residues. The V gene lost 2 bases and the J gene lost 6 bases, with 15 bases spanning the gap.